This TCR beta chain was recovered during a study of blood T cell repertoires in COVID-19. The overall study: Acute-phase and convalescent COVID-19 samples originated in the United States, Italy and Spain. Nucleic acid was either cDNA or gDNA, and it came from T cells, B-cell-depleted T cells, or PBMCs.

Source study methods: Amplifying reference gene primers gave estimates of nucleated cell counts. TCRdb keeps only in-frame clones here, not all; method: immunoSEQ multiplex PCR. That table is the source of V, J and clone size, and D and trimming were worked out from the DNA. The sample holds 200,000 to 250,000 clones; 75% to 90% are singletons and the top ten take approximately 3.4%. Participant age was roughly 18 to 95 years, and participants resided in fewer than 25 US areas. Sequenced input: PBMCs or T cells enriched from blood (not recorded which). This clonotype was obtained from a woman younger than 35 in a cohort exposed to, infected with or recovered from COVID-19 (not recorded which).

CDR3 DNA sequence: TGTGCCTGGAGGGGCACTGGAAACACCATATATTTT. The encoded protein is CAWRGTGNTIYF. The chain joins TRBV30 to TRBJ1-3; D is undetermined. CDR3 length: 12 residues. V lost 3 bases and J lost 2, with 5 bases in between. Germline V gives CDR1 GTSNPN, CDR2 SVGIG (reference sequence).